Listed here are 6 T cell receptor beta chains from one sample, sequenced in a study of HIV-infected patients and healthy controls (dated by TCRdb to between 2012 and 2015). Libraries were made using 5' RACE. Sequenced on an Illumina MiSeq. The public reads were reanalyzed by TCRdb: fastp trimming at Q25, MiXCR alignment, in-frame beta chains only. Each record represents a unique CDR3 protein, reported with the most common genes and DNA among its rows. This sample comprises about 64,000 distinct CDR3 sequences, 15% to 20% of them detected only once. Under 1.5% of the sample rests with the top ten. The specimen was CD4+ T cells from blood. The receptors were sampled from a human donor in good health.

This clonotype was recorded at least ten times. The rearrangement joins TRBV2 to TRBJ2-1; 8 bases agree with TRBD2. The ends lost 5 bases at V and 9 bases at J; junction bases unmatched: 9. The CDR3 extends over 14 amino acids. The germline gives CDR1 SNHLY, CDR2 FYNNEI. CDR3 DNA sequence: TGTGCCAGCAGTACGGGACTAGGTTTGGTTGAGCAGTTCTTC. This gives the protein CASSTGLGLVEQFF.

In this sample, this clonotype turned up a few times. The genes are TRBV2 and TRBJ2-3; weak D call: TRBD2 (6 bases). Trimming took off 3 bases at V and 2 bases at J, with 12 bases between the two ends. Germline assignment: CDR1 SNHLY and CDR2 FYNNEI. CDR3 length: 15 amino acids. The CDR3 DNA reads as TGTGCCAGCAGTGAGCAGGGACTGGTCACAGATACGCAGTATTTT. Translated, it gives CASSEQGLVTDTQYF.

The CDR3 coding sequence is TGCAGTGCTAGAGAACAGGGAACTGAAGCTTTCTTT. Translation: CSAREQGTEAFF. The rearrangement uses TRBV20-1 and TRBJ1-1; weak D call: TRBD1 (6 bases). Germline V lookup: CDR1 DFQATT, CDR2 SNEGSKA (reference sequence). This CDR3 has 12 residues. Trimming took off 0 bases at V and 5 bases at J, with 7 bases between the two ends.

This chain uses TRBV12-3 or TRBV12-4 with TRBJ1-1; D is unclear. V shed 8 bases and J shed 3 bases, with 10 bases lying between them. The length of the CDR3 is 12 residues. As DNA, the CDR3 is TGTGCCAGCGGAGACGGGTACACTGAAGCTTTCTTT. It specifies CASGDGYTEAFF.

The chain is built from TRBV19 and TRBJ1-5; the D is unclear. The CDR3 is 13 residues long. CDR1 is LNHDA, CDR2 SQIVND, per germline (reference sequence). V was cut by 5 bases and J by 5 bases, with 10 bases left in between. CDR3 loop: CASSGNGDQPQHF. CDR3 bases: TGTGCCAGTAGTGGAAACGGGGATCAGCCCCAGCATTTT.

This clonotype came up many times. The chain employs TRBV29-1 and TRBJ2-3; D may be TRBD2 (6 bases). The V and J ends lost 2 bases and 5 bases respectively, with 17 bases between them. The CDR3 has 15 residues. Looked up from germline, CDR1 is SQVTM and CDR2 is ANQGSEA. In nucleotides, the CDR3 is TGCAGCGTTGAATCTATACGGCGGGAAATAGATACGCAGTATTTT. Encoded protein: CSVESIRREIDTQYF.